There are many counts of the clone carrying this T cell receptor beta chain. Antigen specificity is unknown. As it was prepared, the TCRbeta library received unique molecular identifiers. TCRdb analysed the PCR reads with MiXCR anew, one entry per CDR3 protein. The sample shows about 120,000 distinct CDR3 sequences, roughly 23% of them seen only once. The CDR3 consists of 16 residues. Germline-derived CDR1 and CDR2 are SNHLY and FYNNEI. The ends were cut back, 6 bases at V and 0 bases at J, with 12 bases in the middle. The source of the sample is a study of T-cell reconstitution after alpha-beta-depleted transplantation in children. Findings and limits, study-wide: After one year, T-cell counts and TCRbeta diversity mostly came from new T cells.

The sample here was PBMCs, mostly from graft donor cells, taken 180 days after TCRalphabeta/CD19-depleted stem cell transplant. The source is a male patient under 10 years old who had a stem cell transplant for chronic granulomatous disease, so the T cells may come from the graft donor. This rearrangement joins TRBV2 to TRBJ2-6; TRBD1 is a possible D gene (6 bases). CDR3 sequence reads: CASRATGLSGANVLTF. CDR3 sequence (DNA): TGTGCCAGCAGGGCGACAGGACTCTCTGGGGCCAACGTCCTGACTTTC.